This T cell receptor beta chain was identified in a study of T cell responses to AZD1222 COVID-19 vaccine. Regarding the study as a whole: Donors were mostly white British, more females; clonal diversity possibly underestimated.

Some clones are missing from TCRdb's copy, which holds only in-frame ones; the method was immunoSEQ multiplex PCR. Here the sample spans 100,000 to 150,000 clones, approximately 83% being singletons. Comments on this clone: Its antigen is not identified.

The CDR3 has 14 amino acids. The germline CDR1 and CDR2 sequences are ENHRY and SYGVKD. Trimming cost V 1 base and J 5 bases, with 8 bases left between them. The receptor comes from an adult in good health. The sequencing used peripheral blood, collected on day 0 of AZD1222 vaccination. The rearrangement links TRBV10-3 to TRBJ2-2; no clear D. The CDR3 DNA follows: TGTGCCATCAGTGAGTTTTTGGTAACCGGGGAGCTGTTTTTT. Translation gives CAISEFLVTGELFF.